A selection of T cell receptor beta chains follows, all from one sample in a study of blood T cell repertoires in COVID-19. Measured with immunoSEQ multiplex PCR; TCRdb has only the in-frame clones, and not every one. The table shows tens of thousands of clones, with 88% occurring only once. The sample consisted of peripheral blood. These receptors were taken from a human donor in a cohort sampled during active COVID-19. CDR3s include the opening cysteine and the closing phenylalanine or tryptophan. A D gene is named only where the DNA matches it firmly. Clone size is given for some rows only: seen once, a few or many times, or a class if the clone is expanded.

>TRBV7-9|.|TRBD2|TRBJ2-7
CASSPSGRGVYYEQYF
TGTGCCAGCAGCCCCTCGGGGAGGGGAGTCTACTACGAGCAGTACTTC
>TRBV27|.|TRBD1|TRBJ2-3
CASSLRGLNTDTQYF
TGTGCCAGCAGTCTCAGGGGGCTAAACACAGATACGCAGTATTTT
>TRBV7-9|.|.|TRBJ1-1
CASSDRRGNTEAFF
TGTGCCAGCAGCGATCGACGGGGGAACACTGAAGCTTTCTTT
>TRBV7-9|.|TRBD1|TRBJ1-6
CASVPSGTDSPLHF
TGTGCCAGCGTGCCCTCCGGGACAGATTCACCCCTCCACTTT
>TRBV2|.|TRBD1|TRBJ1-5
CASSQHRGGRGNQPQHF
TGTGCCAGCAGCCAACACAGGGGGGGGAGAGGAAATCAGCCCCAGCATTTT
>TRBV19|once|.|TRBJ2-2
CASSIPGVRTGELFF
TGTGCCAGTAGTATTCCGGGAGTACGCACCGGGGAGCTGTTTTTT
>TRBV2|.|.|TRBJ1-1
CASRPGQITEAFF
TGTGCCAGCAGACCTGGACAGATCACTGAAGCTTTCTTT
>TRBV28|.|.|TRBJ2-7
CASSLGRGYEQYF
TGTGCCAGCAGTTTAGGCAGGGGCTACGAGCAGTACTTC
>TRBV15|.|TRBD1|TRBJ1-2
CATSSRQGADGYTF
TGTGCCACCAGCAGCCGACAGGGGGCTGATGGCTACACCTTC
>TRBV5-4|.|.|TRBJ1-6
CASSLDSFGSPLHF
TGTGCCAGCAGCTTAGACTCCTTCGGATCACCCCTCCACTTT
>TRBV12-3/TRBV12-4|.|.|TRBJ2-7
CASSLDAGEQYF
TGTGCCAGCAGTTTAGATGCCGGCGAGCAGTACTTC
>TRBV5-6|once|.|TRBJ2-7
CASSWVTGSTGTSYEQYF
TGTGCCAGCAGCTGGGTCACAGGGTCAACTGGTACGAGCTACGAGCAGTACTTC
>TRBV6-5|.|.|TRBJ1-6
CASSYATGTRSPLHF
TGTGCCAGCAGCTACGCAACAGGGACAAGGTCACCCCTCCACTTT
>TRBV30|once|.|TRBJ2-7
CAWSETRRSEQYF
TGTGCCTGGAGTGAGACCAGGAGGAGCGAGCAGTACTTC
>TRBV25-1|.|.|TRBJ1-4
CASSSLRTAEKLFF
TGTGCCAGCAGTTCTTTAAGGACAGCCGAAAAACTGTTTTTT
>TRBV7-9|.|TRBD1|TRBJ1-3
CASSWGQVGSGNTIYF
TGTGCCAGCAGCTGGGGACAGGTCGGCTCTGGAAACACCATATATTTT
>TRBV7-9|.|TRBD2|TRBJ2-7
CASSRAGGGSWSSYEQYF
TGTGCCAGCAGCCGGGCCGGCGGGGGGTCCTGGAGCTCCTACGAGCAGTACTTC
>TRBV12-3/TRBV12-4|.|TRBD2|TRBJ2-7
CASSLFRGDEQYF
TGTGCCAGCAGTTTATTCCGGGGGGACGAGCAGTACTTC
>TRBV5-6|.|.|TRBJ2-5
CASSLPGGETQYF
TGTGCCAGCAGCTTGCCAGGAGGGGAGACCCAGTACTTC
>TRBV11-2|.|TRBD2|TRBJ2-7
CASSATGTSLYEQYF
TGTGCCAGCAGCGCCACCGGGACTAGCCTTTACGAGCAGTACTTC
>TRBV19|.|.|TRBJ1-1
CASSISNRNTEAFF
TGTGCCAGTAGTATAAGTAACAGAAACACTGAAGCTTTCTTT
>TRBV24-1|.|TRBD1|TRBJ2-2
CATSAGGRPDTGELFF
TGTGCCACCAGTGCAGGGGGAAGGCCCGACACCGGGGAGCTGTTTTTT
>TRBV18|.|.|TRBJ2-7
CASSPRAYYEQYF
TGTGCCAGCTCACCACGAGCGTACTACGAGCAGTACTTC
>TRBV2|.|TRBD1|TRBJ1-5
CASGRQGRNQPQHF
TGTGCCAGCGGTAGACAGGGGAGGAATCAGCCCCAGCATTTT
>TRBV6-2/TRBV6-3|.|TRBD1|TRBJ1-6
CASSYVNRGHSPLHF
TGTGCCAGCAGTTACGTCAACAGGGGGCATTCACCCCTCCACTTT
>TRBV27|.|.|TRBJ1-4
CASSFGGTGELFF
TGTGCCAGCAGTTTCGGTGGTACCGGGGAACTGTTTTTT
>TRBV28|.|TRBD2|TRBJ2-1
CASSPGTSGSFDNEQFF
TGTGCCAGCAGCCCAGGGACTAGCGGGAGCTTTGACAATGAGCAGTTCTTC
>TRBV5-6|.|.|TRBJ2-7
CASSWGGGPSYEQYF
TGTGCCAGCAGCTGGGGCGGGGGCCCCTCCTACGAGCAGTACTTC
>TRBV6-2/TRBV6-3|.|TRBD1|TRBJ2-3
CASSYQDRGRDTQYF
TGTGCCAGCAGTTACCAAGACAGGGGAAGAGATACGCAGTATTTT
>TRBV9|.|.|TRBJ2-2
CASSPWTENTGELFF
TGTGCCAGCAGCCCTTGGACTGAAAACACCGGGGAGCTGTTTTTT
>TRBV20-1|.|.|TRBJ1-1
CSASWNTEAFF
TGCAGTGCTAGCTGGAACACTGAAGCTTTCTTT
>TRBV5-1|.|.|TRBJ2-4
CASSLGWTGIQYF
TGCGCCAGCAGCCTTGGCTGGACGGGAATTCAGTACTTC
>TRBV19|.|.|TRBJ2-1
CASSRTASYNEQFF
TGTGCCAGTAGTAGGACAGCTTCCTACAATGAGCAGTTCTTC
>TRBV18|.|TRBD2|TRBJ2-7
CASSGTSGTYEQYF
TGTGCCAGCTCCGGGACTAGCGGGACCTACGAGCAGTACTTC
>TRBV18|.|TRBD1|TRBJ2-5
CASSQNRGRETQYF
TGTGCCAGCTCACAGAACAGGGGGCGAGAGACCCAGTACTTC
>TRBV6-5|.|TRBD2|TRBJ2-2
CASSSGLAAGELFF
TGTGCCAGCAGTTCTGGACTAGCGGCCGGGGAGCTGTTTTTT
>TRBV3-1/TRBV3-2|.|TRBD2|TRBJ2-3
CASSLRTSGTTDTQYF
TGTGCCAGCAGCCTTAGGACTAGCGGGACCACAGATACGCAGTATTTT
>TRBV5-6|.|.|TRBJ2-3
CASSSTSTLDTQYF
TGTGCCAGCAGCTCAACTTCCACTTTGGATACGCAGTATTTT
>TRBV5-1|few|.|TRBJ1-1
CASSLTVMNTEAFF
TGCGCCAGCAGCCTGACAGTGATGAACACTGAAGCTTTCTTT
>TRBV28|.|.|TRBJ1-1
CASSLEYSYTEAFF
TGTGCCAGCAGTTTAGAGTACAGCTACACTGAAGCTTTCTTT
>TRBV25-1|.|TRBD1|TRBJ1-1
CASSESGGGTNTEAFF
TGTGCCAGCAGTGAATCGGGAGGGGGCACGAACACTGAAGCTTTCTTT
>TRBV7-3|.|.|TRBJ2-3
CASSFQGSGTDTQYF
TGTGCCAGCAGCTTCCAGGGGTCGGGCACAGATACGCAGTATTTT
>TRBV18|.|TRBD1|TRBJ2-3
CASSPLGQASTDTQYF
TGTGCCAGCTCACCATTGGGACAGGCAAGCACAGATACGCAGTATTTT
>TRBV30|.|TRBD1|TRBJ1-1
CAWSRPQDRGFF
TGTGCCTGGAGTCGACCTCAGGACAGGGGTTTCTTT
>TRBV5-8|.|TRBD1|TRBJ1-5
CASSLGQGADQPQHF
TGTGCCAGCAGCTTGGGACAGGGGGCAGATCAGCCCCAGCATTTT
>TRBV7-6|.|TRBD1|TRBJ1-2
CASSLNRGEYGYTF
TGTGCCAGCAGCTTAAACAGGGGAGAATATGGCTACACCTTC
>TRBV2|.|TRBD1|TRBJ1-4
CASSAGQRTGAKLFF
TGTGCCAGCAGTGCGGGACAGAGGACAGGAGCGAAACTGTTTTTT
>TRBV14|.|TRBD1|TRBJ1-1
CASSPTGSFRGRTEAFF
TGTGCCAGCAGCCCGACAGGGTCCTTCCGCGGTAGGACTGAAGCTTTCTTT
>TRBV6-5|once|.|TRBJ1-4
CASKRGGWTNEKLFF
TGTGCCAGCAAGCGGGGAGGGTGGACTAATGAAAAACTGTTTTTT
>TRBV18|.|.|TRBJ1-1
CASSPTLSAEAFF
TGTGCCAGCTCACCGACGTTGAGCGCTGAAGCTTTCTTT
>TRBV28|.|TRBD1|TRBJ2-3
CASSRPGQGIYTQYF
TGTGCCAGCAGTCGACCGGGACAGGGGATTTATACGCAGTATTTT
>TRBV7-2|.|TRBD2|TRBJ2-1
CASSKERGTYNEQFF
TGTGCCAGCAGCAAGGAGCGGGGGACATACAATGAGCAGTTCTTC
>TRBV4-3|.|.|TRBJ1-1
CASSQVLRGTEAFF
TGCGCCAGCAGCCAAGTGCTCAGGGGCACTGAAGCTTTCTTT
>TRBV11-2|once|TRBD1|TRBJ1-1
CASRLRGQGYTEAFF
TGTGCCAGCAGATTAAGGGGACAGGGCTACACTGAAGCTTTCTTT